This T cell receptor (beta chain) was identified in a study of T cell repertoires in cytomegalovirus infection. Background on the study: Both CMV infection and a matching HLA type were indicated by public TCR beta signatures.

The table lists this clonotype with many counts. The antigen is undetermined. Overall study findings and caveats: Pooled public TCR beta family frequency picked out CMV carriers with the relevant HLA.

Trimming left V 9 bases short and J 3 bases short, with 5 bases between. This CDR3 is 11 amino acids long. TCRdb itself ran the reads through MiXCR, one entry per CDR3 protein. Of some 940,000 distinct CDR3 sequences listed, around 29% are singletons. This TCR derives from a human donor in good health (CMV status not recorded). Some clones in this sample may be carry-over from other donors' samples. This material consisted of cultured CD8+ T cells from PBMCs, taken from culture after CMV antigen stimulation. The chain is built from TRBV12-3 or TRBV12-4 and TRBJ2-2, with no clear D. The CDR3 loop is CARQDTGELFF. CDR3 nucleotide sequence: TGTGCCAGGCAAGACACCGGGGAGCTGTTTTTT.